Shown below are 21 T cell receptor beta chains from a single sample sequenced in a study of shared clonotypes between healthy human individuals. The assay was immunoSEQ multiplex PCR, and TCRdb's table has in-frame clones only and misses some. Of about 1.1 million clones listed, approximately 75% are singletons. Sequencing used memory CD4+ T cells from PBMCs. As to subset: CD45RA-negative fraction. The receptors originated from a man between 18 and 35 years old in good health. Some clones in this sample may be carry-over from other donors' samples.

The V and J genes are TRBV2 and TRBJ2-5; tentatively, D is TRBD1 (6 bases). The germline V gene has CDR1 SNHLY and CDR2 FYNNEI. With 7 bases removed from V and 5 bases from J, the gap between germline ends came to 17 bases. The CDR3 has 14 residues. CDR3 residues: CASKQGGHGETQYF. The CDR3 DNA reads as TGTGCCAGCAAGCAAGGGGGACACGGGGAGACCCAGTACTTC. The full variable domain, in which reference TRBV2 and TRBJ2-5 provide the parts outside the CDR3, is EPEVTQTPSHQVTQMGQEVILRCVPISNHLYFYWYRQILGQKVEFLVSFYNNEISEKSEIFDDQFSVERPDGSNFTLKIRSTKLEDSAMYFCASKQGGHGETQYFGPGTRLLVL.

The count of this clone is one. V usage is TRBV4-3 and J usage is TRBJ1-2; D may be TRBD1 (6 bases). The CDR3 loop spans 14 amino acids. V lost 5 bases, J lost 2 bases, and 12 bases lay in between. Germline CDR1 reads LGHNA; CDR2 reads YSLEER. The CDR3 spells CASSTRGANYGYTF. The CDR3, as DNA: TGCGCCAGCAGCACCAGGGGAGCCAACTATGGCTACACCTTC.

CDR3: CASSLAKQGGTEAFF. In DNA, the CDR3 is TGTGCCAGCAGCTTGGCAAAACAGGGGGGCACTGAAGCTTTCTTT. The V and J genes are TRBV5-4 and TRBJ1-1; 8 bases fit TRBD1. V gave up 0 bases and J gave up 4 bases; unmatched junction bases: 5. Germline V gene lookup returns CDR1 SGHNT and CDR2 YYREEE (reference sequence). CDR3 length equals 15 residues.

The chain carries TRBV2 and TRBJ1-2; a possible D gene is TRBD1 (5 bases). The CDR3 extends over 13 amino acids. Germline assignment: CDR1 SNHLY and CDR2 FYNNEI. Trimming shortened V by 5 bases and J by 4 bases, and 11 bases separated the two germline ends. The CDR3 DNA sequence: TGTGCCAGCAGTAGGGGTATTAGCTATGGCTACACCTTC. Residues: CASSRGISYGYTF. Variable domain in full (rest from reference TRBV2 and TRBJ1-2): EPEVTQTPSHQVTQMGQEVILRCVPISNHLYFYWYRQILGQKVEFLVSFYNNEISEKSEIFDDQFSVERPDGSNFTLKIRSTKLEDSAMYFCASSRGISYGYTFGSGTRLTVV.

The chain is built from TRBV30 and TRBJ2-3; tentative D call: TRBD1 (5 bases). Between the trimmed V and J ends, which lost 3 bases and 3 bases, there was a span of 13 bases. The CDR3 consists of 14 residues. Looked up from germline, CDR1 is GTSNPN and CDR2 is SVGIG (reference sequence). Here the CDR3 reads CAWRIGQGTDTQYF. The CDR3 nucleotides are TGTGCCTGGAGGATCGGGCAGGGTACAGATACGCAGTATTTT.

The CDR3 DNA reads as TGTGCCAGCAGTTTAAGCCTAGCGGGGTCCTACGAGCAGTACTTC. This sequence encodes CASSLSLAGSYEQYF. The chain combines TRBV28 with TRBJ2-7, with 9 bases aligning to TRBD2. This CDR3 has 15 amino acids. The V gene's germline CDR1 is MDHEN and CDR2 SYDVKM. V gave up 2 bases and J gave up 1 base; unmatched junction bases: 3.

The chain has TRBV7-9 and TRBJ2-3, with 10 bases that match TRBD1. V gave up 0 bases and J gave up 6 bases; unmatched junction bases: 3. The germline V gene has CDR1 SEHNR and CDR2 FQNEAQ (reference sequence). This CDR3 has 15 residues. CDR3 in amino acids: CASSLAGQGVDTQYF. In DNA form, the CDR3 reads TGTGCCAGCAGCTTAGCCGGACAGGGGGTTGATACGCAGTATTTT.

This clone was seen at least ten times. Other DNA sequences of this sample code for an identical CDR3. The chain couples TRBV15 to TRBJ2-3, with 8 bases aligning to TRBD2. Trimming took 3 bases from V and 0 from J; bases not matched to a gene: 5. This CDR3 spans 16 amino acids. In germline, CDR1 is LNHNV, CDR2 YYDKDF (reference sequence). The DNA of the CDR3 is TGTGCCACCAGCAGGATAAGCGGGAGAAGCACAGATACGCAGTATTTT. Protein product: CATSRISGRSTDTQYF.

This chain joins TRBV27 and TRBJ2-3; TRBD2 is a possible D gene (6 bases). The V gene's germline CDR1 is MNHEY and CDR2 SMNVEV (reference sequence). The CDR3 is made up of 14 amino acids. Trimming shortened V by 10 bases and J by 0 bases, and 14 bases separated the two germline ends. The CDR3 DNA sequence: TGTGCCACAAGCGGGCTCCGTAGCACAGATACGCAGTATTTT. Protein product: CATSGLRSTDTQYF.

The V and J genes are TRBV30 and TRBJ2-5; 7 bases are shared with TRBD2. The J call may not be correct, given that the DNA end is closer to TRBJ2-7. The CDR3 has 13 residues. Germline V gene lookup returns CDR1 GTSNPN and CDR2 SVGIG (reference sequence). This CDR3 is CAWKRDRPYEQYF. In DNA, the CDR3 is TGTGCCTGGAAGCGGGACCGACCCTACGAGCAGTACTTC.

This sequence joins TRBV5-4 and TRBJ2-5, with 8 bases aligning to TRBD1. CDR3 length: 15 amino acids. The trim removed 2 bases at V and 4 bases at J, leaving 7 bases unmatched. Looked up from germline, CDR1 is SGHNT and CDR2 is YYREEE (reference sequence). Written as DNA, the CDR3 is TGTGCCAGCAGCTTCCCCTCAGGGGGCGGAGAGACCCAGTACTTC. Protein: CASSFPSGGGETQYF.

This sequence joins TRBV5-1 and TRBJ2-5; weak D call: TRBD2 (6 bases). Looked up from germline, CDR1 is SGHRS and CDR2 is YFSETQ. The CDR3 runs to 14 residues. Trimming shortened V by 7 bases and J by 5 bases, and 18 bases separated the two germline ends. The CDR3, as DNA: TGCGCCAGCGGGGTGGTAGGAGGGTCGGAGACCCAGTACTTC. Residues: CASGVVGGSETQYF.

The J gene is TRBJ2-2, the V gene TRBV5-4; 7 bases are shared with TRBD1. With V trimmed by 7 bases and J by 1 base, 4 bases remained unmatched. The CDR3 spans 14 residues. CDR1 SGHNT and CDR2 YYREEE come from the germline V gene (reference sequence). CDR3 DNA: TGTGCCAGCGGGAGACAGGGGAACACCGGGGAGCTGTTTTTT. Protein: CASGRQGNTGELFF.

CDR3 nucleotide sequence: TGTGCCAGCAGCTTAGGGGTTGGTACGCAGTATTTT. Its protein is CASSLGVGTQYF. V usage is TRBV7-2 and J usage is TRBJ2-3; no firm D call. Germline loops: CDR1 SGHTA, CDR2 FQGNSA. Trimming pared 1 base from V and 8 bases from J, leaving 7 bases between. The CDR3 length is 12 residues.

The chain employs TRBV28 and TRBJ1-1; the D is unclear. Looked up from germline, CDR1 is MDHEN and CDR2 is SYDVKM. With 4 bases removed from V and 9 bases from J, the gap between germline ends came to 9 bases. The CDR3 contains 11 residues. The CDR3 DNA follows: TGTGCCAGCAGTTCCCCCGACAAAGCTTTCTTT. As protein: CASSSPDKAFF.

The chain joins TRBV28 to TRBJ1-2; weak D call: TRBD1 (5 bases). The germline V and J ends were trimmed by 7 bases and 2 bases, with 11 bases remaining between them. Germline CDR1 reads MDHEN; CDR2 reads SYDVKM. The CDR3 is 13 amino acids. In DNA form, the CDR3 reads TGTGCCAGCAACCTCCGGGACAACTATGGCTACACCTTC. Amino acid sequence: CASNLRDNYGYTF.

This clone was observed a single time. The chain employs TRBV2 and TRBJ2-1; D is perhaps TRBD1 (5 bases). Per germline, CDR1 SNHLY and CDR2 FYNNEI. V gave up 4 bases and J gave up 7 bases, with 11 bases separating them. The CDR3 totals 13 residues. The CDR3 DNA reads TGTGCCAGCAGTGTGGGGCCGTCAAATGAGCAGTTCTTC. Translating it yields CASSVGPSNEQFF.

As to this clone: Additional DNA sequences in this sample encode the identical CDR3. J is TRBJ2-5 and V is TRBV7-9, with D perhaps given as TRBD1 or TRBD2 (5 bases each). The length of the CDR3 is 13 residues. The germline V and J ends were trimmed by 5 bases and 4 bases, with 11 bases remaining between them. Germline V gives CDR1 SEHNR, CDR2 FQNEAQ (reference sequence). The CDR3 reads CASSPGTLETQYF. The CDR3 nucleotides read TGTGCCAGCAGCCCCGGGACGCTAGAGACCCAGTACTTC. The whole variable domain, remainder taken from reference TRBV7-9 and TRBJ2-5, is DTGVSQNPRHKITKRGQNVTFRCDPISEHNRLYWYRQTLGQGPEFLTYFQNEAQLEKSRLLSDRFSAERPKGSFSTLEIQRTEQGDSAMYLCASSPGTLETQYFGPGTRLLVL.

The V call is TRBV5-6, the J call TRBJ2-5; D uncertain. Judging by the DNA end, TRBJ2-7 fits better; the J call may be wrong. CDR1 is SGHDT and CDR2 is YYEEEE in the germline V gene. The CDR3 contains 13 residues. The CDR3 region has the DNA TGTGCCAGCAGCTTGCGCAGCCTCTACGAGCAGTACTTC. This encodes CASSLRSLYEQYF.

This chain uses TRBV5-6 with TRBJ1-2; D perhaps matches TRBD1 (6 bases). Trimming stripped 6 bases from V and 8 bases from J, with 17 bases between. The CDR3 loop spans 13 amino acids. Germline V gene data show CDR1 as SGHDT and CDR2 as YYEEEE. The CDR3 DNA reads TGTGCCAGCACCTTCGGGGGGGGGCGAGGCTACACCTTC. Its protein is CASTFGGGRGYTF. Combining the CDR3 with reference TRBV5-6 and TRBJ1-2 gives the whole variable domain DAGVTQSPTHLIKTRGQQVTLRCSPKSGHDTVSWYQQALGQGPQFIFQYYEEEERQRGNFPDRFSGHQFPNYSSELNVNALLLGDSALYLCASTFGGGRGYTFGSGTRLTVV.

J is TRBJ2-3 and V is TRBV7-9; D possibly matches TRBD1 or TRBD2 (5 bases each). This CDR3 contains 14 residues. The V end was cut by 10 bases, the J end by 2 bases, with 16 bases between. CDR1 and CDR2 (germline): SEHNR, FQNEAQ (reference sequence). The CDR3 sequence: CANPGTLSTDTQYF. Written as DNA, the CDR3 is TGTGCCAACCCCGGGACGCTCTCCACAGATACGCAGTATTTT.